The rows below give T cell receptor beta chains drawn from one sample of a study of OX40 agonist ivuxolimab in advanced cancers. Some clones are missing from TCRdb's copy, which holds only in-frame ones; the method was immunoSEQ multiplex PCR. This table has roughly 63,000 clones, 89% appearing once. This specimen consisted of CD4+ or CD8+ T cells sorted from blood, obtained in a trial of the OX40 agonist ivuxolimab. The receptors stem from an adult with an advanced solid tumor such as melanoma, head and neck, liver or kidney cancer. CDR3s include the opening cysteine and the closing phenylalanine or tryptophan. D genes are given only for firm matches. Some rows mark clone size as missing; the rest say once, few, many or name a class of expanded clone.

d_gene: TRBD1; abundance: once; j_gene: TRBJ1-1; v_gene: TRBV2; CDR3aa: CASRGQGYGEAFF; CDR3nt: TGTGCCAGCAGGGGACAGGGGTATGGTGAAGCTTTCTTT
d_gene: -; abundance: -; j_gene: TRBJ2-7; v_gene: TRBV7-3; CDR3aa: CASSGGTLDEQYF; CDR3nt: TGTGCCAGCAGCGGCGGGACTCTGGACGAGCAGTACTTC
d_gene: TRBD2; abundance: once; j_gene: TRBJ2-7; v_gene: TRBV27; CDR3aa: CASSREAGGPLYDQYF; CDR3nt: TGTGCCAGCAGTCGGGAAGCGGGAGGGCCCTTATACGATCAGTACTTC
d_gene: -; abundance: -; j_gene: TRBJ2-1; v_gene: TRBV27; CDR3aa: CASSLSGGRDEQFF; CDR3nt: TGTGCCAGCAGTTTATCAGGTGGGCGTGATGAGCAGTTCTTC
d_gene: -; abundance: -; j_gene: TRBJ2-1; v_gene: TRBV5-4; CDR3aa: CASSPPPGSSYNEQFF; CDR3nt: TGTGCCAGCAGCCCCCCCCCGGGGAGCTCCTACAATGAGCAGTTCTTC
d_gene: TRBD1; abundance: -; j_gene: TRBJ2-1; v_gene: TRBV4-1; CDR3aa: CASSHRQGTNNEQFF; CDR3nt: TGCGCCAGCAGCCACAGACAGGGGACAAACAATGAGCAGTTCTTC
d_gene: -; abundance: -; j_gene: TRBJ1-2; v_gene: TRBV6-6; CDR3aa: CASSYLYGYTF; CDR3nt: TGTGCCAGCAGTTATTTATATGGCTACACCTTC
d_gene: -; abundance: -; j_gene: TRBJ2-3; v_gene: TRBV27; CDR3aa: CASSLMGDTQYF; CDR3nt: TGTGCCAGCAGTTTAATGGGCGATACGCAGTATTTT
d_gene: -; abundance: -; j_gene: TRBJ2-7; v_gene: TRBV7-2; CDR3aa: CASSTTDPYEQYF; CDR3nt: TGTGCCAGCAGCACGACAGACCCCTACGAGCAGTACTTC
d_gene: -; abundance: -; j_gene: TRBJ1-5; v_gene: TRBV5-4; CDR3aa: CASSLDDQPQHF; CDR3nt: TGTGCCAGCAGCTTGGATGACCAGCCCCAGCATTTT
d_gene: TRBD1; abundance: -; j_gene: TRBJ2-1; v_gene: TRBV27; CDR3aa: CASSLTGGLINEQFF; CDR3nt: TGTGCCAGCAGTTTGACAGGGGGTTTGATCAATGAGCAGTTCTTC
d_gene: -; abundance: -; j_gene: TRBJ2-6; v_gene: TRBV30; CDR3aa: CAWSVGVNIGSGANVLTF; CDR3nt: TGTGCCTGGAGTGTAGGGGTCAACATAGGATCTGGGGCCAACGTCCTGACTTTC
d_gene: TRBD2; abundance: -; j_gene: TRBJ2-1; v_gene: TRBV19; CDR3aa: CASSSPGLAVNEQFF; CDR3nt: TGTGCCAGTAGTTCCCCGGGACTAGCGGTTAATGAGCAGTTCTTC
d_gene: TRBD1; abundance: -; j_gene: TRBJ1-1; v_gene: TRBV4-1; CDR3aa: CASSRGQSYTEAFF; CDR3nt: TGCGCCAGCAGCCGGGGACAGAGTTACACTGAAGCTTTCTTT
d_gene: TRBD2; abundance: -; j_gene: TRBJ2-3; v_gene: TRBV30; CDR3aa: CAWSDSGRASQYF; CDR3nt: TGTGCCTGGAGTGATAGCGGGAGGGCCTCGCAGTATTTT
d_gene: -; abundance: -; j_gene: TRBJ1-2; v_gene: TRBV27; CDR3aa: CASSLQGNYGYTF; CDR3nt: TGTGCCAGCAGTTTGCAGGGAAACTATGGCTACACCTTC
d_gene: -; abundance: once; j_gene: TRBJ2-7; v_gene: TRBV14; CDR3aa: CASSQEEVGTGYYEQYF; CDR3nt: TGTGCCAGCAGCCAAGAGGAGGTCGGGACTGGCTACTACGAGCAGTACTTC
d_gene: -; abundance: -; j_gene: TRBJ2-1; v_gene: TRBV27; CDR3aa: CASSLAGNEQFF; CDR3nt: TGTGCCAGCAGTTTAGCGGGAAATGAGCAGTTCTTC
d_gene: -; abundance: -; j_gene: TRBJ1-1; v_gene: TRBV5-5; CDR3aa: CASSLGEASTEAFF; CDR3nt: TGTGCCAGCAGCTTGGGGGAAGCTTCGACTGAAGCTTTCTTT
d_gene: TRBD2; abundance: -; j_gene: TRBJ2-3; v_gene: TRBV2; CDR3aa: CASLAENSDTQYF; CDR3nt: TGTGCCTCCCTAGCGGAGAACTCAGATACGCAGTATTTT